This entry lists 4 T cell receptor beta chains sequenced from one sample in a study of blood T cells in healthy people across ages. The use of a sample-barcoded 5' primer and a J-beta primer mix characterized a second PCR of roughly 7 to 11 cycles. TCRdb passed the 5' RACE reads through MiXCR, listing each CDR3 protein once. The sample lists roughly 1.5 million distinct CDR3 sequences; 35% to 45% were seen once. Sequenced sample: blood. The receptors stem from a woman between 18 and 29 years old in good health.

The chain combines TRBV20-1 with TRBJ2-4; D perhaps matches TRBD1 (6 bases). The assigned J gene may be wrong: the sequence end matches TRBJ2-7 better. This CDR3 region has 17 residues. From germline, CDR1 is DFQATT and CDR2 SNEGSKA (reference sequence). This CDR3 is CSASARGRNRLENEQYF. In nucleotides, the CDR3 is TGCAGTGCTAGTGCCAGGGGACGCAACCGCTTGGAGAACGAGCAGTACTTC.

This chain connects TRBV5-6 to TRBJ2-7; no reliable D call. V was pared by 0 bases and J by 3 bases, with 19 bases between. The CDR3 length is 17 residues. The V gene's germline CDR1 is SGHDT and CDR2 YYEEEE. CDR3 protein: CASSLGRLLYVSYEQYF. DNA for the CDR3: TGTGCCAGCAGCTTGGGGCGACTTCTTTATGTTAGCTACGAGCAGTACTTC. The whole variable domain, remainder taken from reference TRBV5-6 and TRBJ2-7, is DAGVTQSPTHLIKTRGQQVTLRCSPKSGHDTVSWYQQALGQGPQFIFQYYEEEERQRGNFPDRFSGHQFPNYSSELNVNALLLGDSALYLCASSLGRLLYVSYEQYFGPGTRLTVT.

In its sample, this clonotype was seen a few times. This sequence joins TRBV12-3 or TRBV12-4 and TRBJ2-3; the D gene is possibly TRBD1 (5 bases). V gave up 5 bases and J gave up 10 bases, with 16 bases separating them. The length of the CDR3 is 13 residues. The CDR3 loop reads CASSPTDLGPQYF. The CDR3 nucleotides are TGTGCCAGCAGTCCGACGGATCTGGGGCCGCAGTATTTT.

In this sample, this clonotype turned up a few times. J is TRBJ1-1 and V is TRBV7-3; weak D call: TRBD1 (5 bases). From germline, CDR1 is SGHTA and CDR2 FQGTGA. V shed 3 bases and J shed 9 bases, with 11 bases lying between them. This CDR3 region has 12 residues. The chain's CDR3 is CASSFQGGKAFF. For the CDR3, the DNA is TGTGCCAGCAGCTTCCAGGGCGGGAAAGCTTTCTTT.